This TCR beta chain appears in the sequencing data of a study of cytomegalovirus exposure and HLA in healthy donors. CDR1 and CDR2 from the germline V gene are SSHAT and FNYEAQ (reference sequence). The CDR3 length is 15 residues. This clone was observed once. Its ends do not fully match the called genes, so a read error is possible. With 60 Vbeta and 13 Jbeta primers, the PCR was carried out. Data came from immunoSEQ multiplex PCR; TCRdb stores just in-frame clones and leaves some out. The sample contains 90,000 or so clones, about 67% of which appear only once. The chain joins TRBV7-7 to TRBJ2-1; 7 bases are a match to TRBD2. Sequencing was performed on PBMCs. The sequence came from a woman between 18 and 30 years old in good health and CMV-seropositive. The CDR3 DNA reads as TGTGCTAGCAGCGATCCGGGCCGGGGGGTCAATGAGCAGTTCTTC. Translating it yields CASSDPGRGVNEQFF.